This TCR beta chain was recorded in a study of T cell repertoires in cytomegalovirus infection. Study summary: CMV infection and matching HLA type were both indicated by public TCR beta signatures.

General study points: The study found HLA-C-restricted CMV-specific TCR beta clonotypes dominating the ex vivo response. CMV carriers having the relevant HLA were flagged by cumulative public TCR beta family frequency.

TCRdb itself ran the reads through MiXCR, one entry per CDR3 protein. The table shows 480,000 or so distinct CDR3 sequences, with roughly 10% occurring only once. As concerns this clonotype: Its cognate antigen is unknown.

The germline CDR1 and CDR2 sequences are DFQATT and SNEGSKA (reference sequence). This CDR3 has 17 amino acids. V was pared by 0 bases and J by 5 bases, with 12 bases of the junction left unmatched. The sequence derives from a human donor in good health (CMV status not recorded). Some clones in this sample may be carry-over from other donors' samples. The sequencing input was PBMCs. V and J are TRBV20-1 and TRBJ2-2; the match to TRBD2 covers 7 bases. CDR3 in DNA: TGCAGTGCTAGAGATCCTGACGCGGGAGTGGAAACCGGGGAGCTGTTTTTT. Amino acids: CSARDPDAGVETGELFF.